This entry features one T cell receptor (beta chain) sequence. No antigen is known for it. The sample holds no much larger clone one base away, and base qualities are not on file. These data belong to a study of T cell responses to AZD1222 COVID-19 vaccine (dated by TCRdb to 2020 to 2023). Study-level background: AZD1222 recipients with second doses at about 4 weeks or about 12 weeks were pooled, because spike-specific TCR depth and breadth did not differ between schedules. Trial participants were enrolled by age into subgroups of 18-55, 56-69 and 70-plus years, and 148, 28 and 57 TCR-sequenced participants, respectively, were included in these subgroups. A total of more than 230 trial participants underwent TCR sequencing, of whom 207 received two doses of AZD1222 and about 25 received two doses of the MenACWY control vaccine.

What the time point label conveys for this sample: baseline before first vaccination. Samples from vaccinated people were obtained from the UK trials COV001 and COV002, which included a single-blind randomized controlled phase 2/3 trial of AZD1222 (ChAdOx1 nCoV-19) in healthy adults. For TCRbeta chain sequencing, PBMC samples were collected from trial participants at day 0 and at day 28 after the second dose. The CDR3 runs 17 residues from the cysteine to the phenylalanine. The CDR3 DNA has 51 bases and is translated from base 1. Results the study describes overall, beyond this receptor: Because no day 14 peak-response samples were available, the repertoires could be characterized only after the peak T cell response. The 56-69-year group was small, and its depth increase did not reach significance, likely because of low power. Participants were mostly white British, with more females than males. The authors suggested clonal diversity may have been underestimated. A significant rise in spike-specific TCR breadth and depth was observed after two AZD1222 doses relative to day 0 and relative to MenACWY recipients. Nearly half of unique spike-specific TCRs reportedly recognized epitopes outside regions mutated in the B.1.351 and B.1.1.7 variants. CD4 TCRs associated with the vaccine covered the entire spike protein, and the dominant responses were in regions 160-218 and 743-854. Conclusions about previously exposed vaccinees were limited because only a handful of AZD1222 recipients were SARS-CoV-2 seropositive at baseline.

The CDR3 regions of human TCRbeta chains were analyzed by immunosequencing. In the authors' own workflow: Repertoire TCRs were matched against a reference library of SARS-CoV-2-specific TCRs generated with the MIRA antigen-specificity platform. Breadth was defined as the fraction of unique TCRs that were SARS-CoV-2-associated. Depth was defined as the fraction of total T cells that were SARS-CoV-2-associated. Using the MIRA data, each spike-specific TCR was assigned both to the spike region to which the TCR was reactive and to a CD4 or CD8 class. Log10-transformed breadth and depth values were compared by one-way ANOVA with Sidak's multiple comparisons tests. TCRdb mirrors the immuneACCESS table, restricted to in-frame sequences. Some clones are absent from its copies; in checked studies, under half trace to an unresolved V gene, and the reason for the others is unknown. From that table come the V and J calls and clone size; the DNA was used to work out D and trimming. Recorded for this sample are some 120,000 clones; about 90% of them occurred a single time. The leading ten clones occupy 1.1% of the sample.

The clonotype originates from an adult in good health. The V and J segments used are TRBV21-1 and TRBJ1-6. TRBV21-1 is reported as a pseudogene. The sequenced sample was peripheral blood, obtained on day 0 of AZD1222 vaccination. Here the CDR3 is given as CAFRTFGFKWDNSPLHF. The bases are TGTGCCTTCCGGACGTTCGGGTTTAAGTGGGATAATTCACCCCTCCACTTT.